This T cell receptor (beta chain) was documented in a study of T cells after yellow fever vaccination. V dropped 3 bases and J dropped 1 base, with 6 bases sitting between them. CDR3 length equals 13 residues. CDR1 is SEHNR and CDR2 is FQNEAQ in the germline V gene (reference sequence). TCRdb passed the 5' RACE reads through MiXCR, listing each CDR3 protein once. This table has hundreds of thousands of distinct CDR3 sequences, 15% to 20% appearing once. V usage is TRBV7-9 and J usage is TRBJ1-1, with no clear D. This TCR came from a young man who received the YFV17D yellow fever vaccine. The starting material was PBMCs, obtained 15 days after the yellow fever booster vaccination. CDR3 residues: CASSFDTNTEAFF. The CDR3 nucleotides read TGTGCCAGCAGCTTTGACACGAACACTGAAGCTTTCTTT. Together with reference TRBV7-9 and TRBJ1-1, the CDR3 gives the full variable domain: DTGVSQNPRHKITKRGQNVTFRCDPISEHNRLYWYRQTLGQGPEFLTYFQNEAQLEKSRLLSDRFSAERPKGSFSTLEIQRTEQGDSAMYLCASSFDTNTEAFFGQGTRLTVV.